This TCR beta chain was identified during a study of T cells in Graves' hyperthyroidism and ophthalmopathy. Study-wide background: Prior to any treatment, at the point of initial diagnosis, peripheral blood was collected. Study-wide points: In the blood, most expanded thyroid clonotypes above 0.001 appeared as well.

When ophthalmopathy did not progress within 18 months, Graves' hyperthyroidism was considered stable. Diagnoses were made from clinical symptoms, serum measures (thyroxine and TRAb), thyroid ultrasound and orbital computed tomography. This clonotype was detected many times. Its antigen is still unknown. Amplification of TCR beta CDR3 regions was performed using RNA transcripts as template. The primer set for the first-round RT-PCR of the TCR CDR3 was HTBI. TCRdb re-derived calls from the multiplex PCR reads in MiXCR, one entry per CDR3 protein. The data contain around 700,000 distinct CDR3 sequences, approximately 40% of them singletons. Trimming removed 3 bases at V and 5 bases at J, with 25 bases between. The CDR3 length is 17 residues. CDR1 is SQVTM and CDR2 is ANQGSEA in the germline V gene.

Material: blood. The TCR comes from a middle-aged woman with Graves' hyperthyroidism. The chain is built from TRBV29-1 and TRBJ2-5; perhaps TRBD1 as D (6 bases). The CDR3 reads CSVEPVTGTTGEETQYF. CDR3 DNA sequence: TGCAGCGTTGAGCCGGTGACCGGGACAACCGGGGAGGAGACCCAGTACTTC.